This T cell receptor (beta chain) was captured in a study of PD-L1 blockade in urothelial cancer. Turning to the study itself: The study started patients on atezolizumab around 2014, giving 1,200 mg intravenously every 3 weeks.

Only in-frame clones appear in the TCRdb table, and some are missing; sequencing was by immunoSEQ multiplex PCR. The sample carries 56,000 or so clones, 65% to 90% recorded once. The V and J ends lost 2 bases and 3 bases respectively, with 10 bases between them. Germline V lookup: CDR1 MNHNY, CDR2 SVGAGI (reference sequence). This CDR3 is built from 15 residues. Documented time point: pretreatment peripheral blood. Sample: PBMCs, taken around atezolizumab (anti-PD-L1) treatment. This chain uses TRBV6-6 with TRBJ2-2; D is perhaps TRBD1 (6 bases). The clonotype originates from a man between 70 and 80 years old with urothelial cancer. The CDR3 region is CASSYVAGDTGELFF. CDR3 nucleotides: TGTGCCAGCAGTTACGTCGCAGGGGACACCGGGGAGCTGTTTTTT.